These T cell receptor beta chains were read from a single sample in a study of T cell repertoires in cytomegalovirus infection. Each CDR3 protein gets one entry after TCRdb re-called the reads with MiXCR. The table lists around 500,000 distinct CDR3 sequences, about 42% of them singletons. For these receptors, no antigen is known. The sequenced sample was cultured PBMCs, obtained from culture after CMV antigen stimulation. Receptors originate from a human donor in good health (CMV status not recorded). Some clones in this sample may be carry-over from other donors' samples. Both conserved end residues are part of each CDR3. Fields, in order: D gene, clone size, J gene, V gene, CDR3 protein, CDR3 DNA. D genes are given only for firm matches. Size is stated for part of the rows, as once, few or many counts, or as a class when the clone is expanded.

>NA|few|TRBJ2-3|TRBV27
CASHTSGTDTQYF
TGTGCCAGCCACACTTCTGGCACAGATACGCAGTATTTT
>NA|few|TRBJ2-3|TRBV7-2
CASSPYGSRADTQYF
TGTGCCAGCAGCCCTTACGGGAGTAGGGCAGATACGCAGTATTTT
>NA|NA|TRBJ2-1|TRBV12-3/TRBV12-4
CATRGSGYNEQFF
TGTGCCACCCGGGGTAGCGGTTACAATGAGCAGTTCTTC
>TRBD1|NA|TRBJ1-1|TRBV6-2/TRBV6-3
CASLSPETGAGTEAFF
TGTGCCAGCCTGTCCCCCGAAACAGGGGCTGGGACTGAAGCTTTCTTT
>NA|NA|TRBJ2-6|TRBV12-3/TRBV12-4
CASSPGWHSGANVLTF
TGTGCCAGCAGCCCGGGGTGGCACTCTGGGGCCAACGTCCTGACTTTC
>TRBD1|NA|TRBJ1-5|TRBV27
CASSLGPPSTGGYQPQHF
TGTGCCAGCAGTTTGGGTCCGCCGTCGACAGGGGGGTATCAGCCCCAGCATTTT
>NA|NA|TRBJ1-6|TRBV10-3
CAIPFSPLHF
TGTGCCATCCCGTTTTCACCCCTCCACTTT
>NA|NA|TRBJ2-7|TRBV7-2
CASSFGTHYEQYF
TGTGCCAGCAGCTTCGGGACCCACTACGAGCAGTACTTC
>TRBD2|NA|TRBJ2-7|TRBV11-1
CASSLGGSLKEQYF
TGTGCCAGCAGCTTAGGCGGGAGCCTGAAAGAGCAGTACTTC
>NA|NA|TRBJ2-3|TRBV20-1
CSATGADTQYF
TGCAGTGCCACCGGTGCGGATACGCAGTATTTT
>NA|many|TRBJ1-4|TRBV7-2
CASSPQGEKLFF
TGTGCCAGCAGCCCCCAGGGAGAAAAACTGTTTTTT
>NA|NA|TRBJ2-5|TRBV10-3
CAISESRAQETQYF
TGTGCCATCAGTGAGTCGAGGGCGCAAGAGACCCAGTACTTC
>NA|NA|TRBJ2-5|TRBV12-3/TRBV12-4
CASSSLRQRQYF
TGTGCCAGCAGTTCCCTCAGACAAAGACAGTACTTC
>NA|NA|TRBJ2-5|TRBV12-3/TRBV12-4
CASSRQAFQETQYF
TGTGCCAGCAGTCGACAGGCGTTCCAAGAGACCCAGTACTTC
>TRBD2|NA|TRBJ2-3|TRBV7-9
CASSGTSGQTTDTQYF
TGTGCCAGCAGCGGTACTAGCGGACAAACCACAGATACGCAGTATTTT
>NA|NA|TRBJ1-1|TRBV7-9
CASSRFLAFF
TGTGCCAGCAGCAGGTTTCTGGCTTTCTTT
>NA|NA|TRBJ1-5|TRBV18
CASSPGQPNQPQHF
TGTGCCAGCTCACCAGGACAGCCCAATCAGCCCCAGCATTTT
>NA|NA|TRBJ2-6|TRBV6-6
CASSQSMAGGANVLTF
TGTGCCAGCAGTCAATCGATGGCTGGGGGGGCCAACGTCCTGACTTTC
>NA|NA|TRBJ2-3|TRBV27
CASSSGTGKGAQYF
TGTGCCAGCAGTTCGGGGACTGGTAAGGGTGCGCAGTATTTT
>NA|few|TRBJ1-3|TRBV7-6
CASSLGGDVSGNTIYF
TGTGCCAGCAGCTTAGGTGGGGACGTCTCTGGAAACACCATATATTTT
>TRBD1|NA|TRBJ1-1|TRBV7-9
CASKGVAGGNTEAFF
TGTGCCAGCAAAGGGGTAGCAGGGGGGAACACTGAAGCTTTCTTT
>NA|few|TRBJ2-2|TRBV7-2
CASSFRVGTTNGGELFF
TGTGCCAGCAGCTTCCGGGTAGGAACCACCAATGGCGGGGAGCTGTTTTTT
>TRBD2|once|TRBJ2-7|TRBV12-3/TRBV12-4
CASSLVGGASYEQYF
TGTGCCAGCAGTTTAGTCGGGGGGGCCTCCTACGAGCAGTACTTC
>TRBD1|NA|TRBJ2-7|TRBV7-9
CASSPGSGQGAYEQYF
TGTGCCAGCAGCCCAGGGAGCGGACAGGGAGCCTACGAGCAGTACTTC
>NA|many|TRBJ1-3|TRBV7-2
CASSLGRTVGNTIYF
TGTGCCAGCAGCTTAGGCAGGACGGTGGGAAACACCATATATTTT
>NA|once|TRBJ2-7|TRBV5-1
CASSFREYYEQYF
TGCGCCAGCAGCTTCCGGGAATACTACGAGCAGTACTTC
>TRBD1|NA|TRBJ1-1|TRBV7-9
CASSYTGTDEAFF
TGTGCCAGCAGCTATACCGGGACAGATGAAGCTTTCTTT
>NA|NA|TRBJ2-5|TRBV12-5
CASANDGPGTQYF
TGTGCTAGTGCAAACGACGGACCGGGGACCCAGTACTTC
>NA|NA|TRBJ2-3|TRBV12-3/TRBV12-4
CASSFLRGRRGTDTQYF
TGTGCCAGCAGTTTTCTTCGAGGGAGGAGAGGGACAGATACGCAGTATTTT
>NA|NA|TRBJ2-1|TRBV4-3
CASSQDWTGEGSYNEQFF
TGCGCCAGCAGCCAAGATTGGACGGGAGAGGGTTCCTACAATGAGCAGTTCTTC
>NA|NA|TRBJ2-5|TRBV2
CASSADQGTQYF
TGTGCCAGCAGTGCCGACCAGGGAACCCAGTACTTC
>NA|NA|TRBJ1-2|TRBV11-2
CASSLEAERIYGYTF
TGTGCCAGCAGCTTAGAGGCGGAGCGTATCTATGGCTACACCTTC